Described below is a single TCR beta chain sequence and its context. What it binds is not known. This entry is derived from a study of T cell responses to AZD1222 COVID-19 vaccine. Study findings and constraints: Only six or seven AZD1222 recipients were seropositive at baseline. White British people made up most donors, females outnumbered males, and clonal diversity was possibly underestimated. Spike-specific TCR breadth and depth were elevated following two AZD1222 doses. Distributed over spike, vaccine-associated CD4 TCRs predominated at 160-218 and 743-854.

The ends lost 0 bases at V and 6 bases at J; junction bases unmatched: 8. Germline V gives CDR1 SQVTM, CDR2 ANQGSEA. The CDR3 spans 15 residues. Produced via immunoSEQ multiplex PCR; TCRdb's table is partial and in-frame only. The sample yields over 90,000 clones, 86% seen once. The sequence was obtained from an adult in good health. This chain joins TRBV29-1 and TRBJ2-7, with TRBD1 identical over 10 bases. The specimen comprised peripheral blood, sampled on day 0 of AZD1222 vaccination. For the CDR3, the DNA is TGCAGCGTTGAAGACCGGGACAGGGGCTTCGGCGAGCAGTACTTC. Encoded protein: CSVEDRDRGFGEQYF.